Sequencing of this TCR beta chain was carried out in a study of Graves' ophthalmopathy and Graves' hyperthyroidism (dated by TCRdb to the late 2010s). Study-wide context: Peripheral blood samples were taken at the time of initial diagnosis, before any treatment was given. In total, approximately 140 blood samples were TCR-sequenced: fewer than 50 ophthalmopathy, 75 hyperthyroidism and approximately 17 hyperthyroidism-to-ophthalmopathy patients. TCR beta repertoire signatures were used to distinguish Graves' ophthalmopathy from Graves' hyperthyroidism and to predict progression to ophthalmopathy. The independent validation cohort included roughly 19 hyperthyroidism patients plus 17 patients who later progressed from hyperthyroidism to ophthalmopathy. Once sampling was done, hyperthyroidism patients were given methimazole at a starting dose of 30 mg daily, while ophthalmopathy patients were given high-dose intravenous methylprednisolone. In about six hyperthyroidism patients, the T-cell repertoire of thyroid tissue was compared with the T-cell repertoire of blood. A discovery set of 90 to 100 patients (43 ophthalmopathy, 55 to 65 stable hyperthyroidism) was enrolled to explore V-J signatures distinguishing ophthalmopathy from hyperthyroidism.

General conclusions and limits of the study: Ophthalmopathy was separated from stable hyperthyroidism by the 13-signature model with more than 85% sensitivity and around 81% specificity in cross-validation and with 80%/75% in the test set. Most of the expanded thyroid clonotypes with a frequency above 0.001 were also detected in blood, and it was suggested that the thyroid immune response may be reflected by blood repertoires. Sample size was not statistically predetermined, and group allocation was not concealed from the investigators. In validation, the model predicted ophthalmopathy progression with less than 71% sensitivity and 72.22% specificity; some 13 predicted patients were CT-confirmed with GO in a median of roughly 6.8 months.

For repertoire sequencing, TCR beta CDR3 regions were amplified from RNA transcripts. A first-round RT-PCR used HTBI primers with the Qiagen OneStep RT-PCR kit, followed by a second-round multiplex PCR, size selection and purification. Libraries were sequenced on an Illumina HiSeq2000 using paired-end 100 bp reads. From the authors' description of their analysis: Reads were processed with SOAPnuke, discarding reads with adapters, uncalled bases, mean Phred below 15, or no exact constant-primer or identifier match. COPE v1.2.5 was used to merge high-quality paired reads. Each unique nucleotide sequence was treated as a clonotype, and MiTCR v1.1 was used to align the clonotypes to the IMGT TRB V, D and J references. The analysis was limited to V-J combinations with a frequency above 0.0001, which together covered approximately 99% of repertoires. For each V-J combination, a TCR clonal expansion and chaos score was defined as the ratio of F50 clonal expansion to chaos observed in the TCRdist matrix. Welch's t-statistics and random forest were used to reduce features to about 13 V-J combinations, which were fed into a naive Bayes classifier. The similarity between thyroid and blood repertoires was quantified using the Morisita-Horn index. TCRdb trimmed the raw reads at Q25, called clones with MiXCR and kept productive beta chains. One record per CDR3 amino acid sequence lists the most common genes and DNA. The V and J calls were determined by TCRdb, not by the authors. The sample table records hundreds of thousands of distinct CDR3 sequences; about two fifths of these occur just once. The leading ten clones occupy around 3% of the sample.

This clonotype came up many times. Its antigen has not been determined. Per-nucleotide qualities are absent, and no much larger clonotype sits a single base away. CDR1 is given as SQVTM and CDR2 as ANQGSEA, both from the germline V gene. For this chain, trimming is 5 bases at the V end and 4 bases at the J end, and the number of junction bases without a gene match is 1. CDR3 length: 12 amino acids, cysteine to phenylalanine. Only the CDR3 DNA stays, 36 bases, in frame from base 1. Ophthalmopathy patients had moderately to severely active disease, Clinical Activity Score of at least 3, NOSPECS grade of at least 4, and disease duration under 3 months. Patients with other autoimmune diseases, uncontrolled infections, pregnancy or lactation were excluded. Diagnosis relied on clinical symptoms, serum thyroxine, TRAb, thyroid ultrasound and orbital computed tomography. Ficoll-Paque density gradient centrifugation was used to isolate PBMCs from 8.5 to 10 ml of fresh peripheral blood. Trizol reagent was used to extract the total RNA, and its quality was then checked on an Agilent 2100 Bioanalyzer.

The chain is encoded by TRBV29-1 joined to TRBJ1-1, with 10 bases aligning to TRBD1. The sequence derives from an adult man with Graves' ophthalmopathy. Material: peripheral blood. The nucleotide sequence reads TGCAGCGTTAGGGACAGGGGCACTGAAGCTTTCTTT. It codes for CSVRDRGTEAFF. The full variable domain, with segments outside the CDR3 supplied by the reference TRBV29-1 and TRBJ1-1 proteins, appears as SAVISQKPSRDICQRGTSLTIQCQVDSQVTMMFWYRQQPGQSLTLIATANQGSEATYESGFVIDKFPISRPNLTFSTLTVSNMSPEDSSIYLCSVRDRGTEAFFGQGTRLTVV.